The source of this T cell receptor (beta chain) is a study of blood T cell repertoires in COVID-19. The wider study: Specimens from acute and convalescent COVID-19 originated in the United States, Italy and Spain. Nucleic acid was either cDNA or gDNA, and it came from T cells, B-cell-depleted T cells, or PBMCs.

In the original analysis: The assay estimated nucleated cells by amplifying reference gene primers. Assay used: immunoSEQ multiplex PCR; TCRdb lists only in-frame clones, some missing. That table furnishes V, J and clone size, whereas the DNA furnished D and trimming. The table includes approximately 250,000 clones, about 89% detected once. CDR3 length equals 12 residues. Germline CDR1 is SNHLY and CDR2 is FYNNEI. V dropped 4 bases and J dropped 5 bases, with 6 bases sitting between them. The TCR sequence derives from a man between 35 and 55 years old with active or convalescent COVID-19. The rearrangement links TRBV2 to TRBJ1-5; maybe TRBD1 (5 bases). Sequencing was done on a sample of peripheral blood. The CDR3 protein is CASSGTYQPQHF. The CDR3 DNA sequence: TGTGCCAGCAGTGGGACATATCAGCCCCAGCATTTT.